This T cell receptor (beta chain) was profiled in a study of T cell responses to AZD1222 COVID-19 vaccine. With 3 bases clipped from V and 2 bases from J, the junction kept 14 bases outside the gene matches. Germline values: CDR1 GTSNPN, CDR2 SVGIG (reference sequence). The CDR3 has 18 amino acids. Sequencing used immunoSEQ multiplex PCR; TCRdb keeps in-frame clones, though not all of them. The table records about 150,000 clones, approximately 92% of them present only once. This clone occurred once. What it recognizes is unknown. Study results and caveats: Seropositive at baseline were only a handful of AZD1222 recipients. Sampled repertoires all dated from after the peak T cell response. Donors in the cohort were predominantly white British and more often female, and clonal diversity was possibly underestimated.

This chain connects TRBV30 to TRBJ1-5, with 9 bases aligning to TRBD1. The receptor was derived from an adult who received the AZD1222 COVID-19 vaccine. Sequenced here: peripheral blood, sampled 28 days after the second AZD1222 dose. CDR3 region: CAWSRDRAMSFGNQPQHF. Written as DNA, the CDR3 is TGTGCCTGGAGCCGGGACAGGGCGATGAGTTTTGGCAATCAGCCCCAGCATTTT.